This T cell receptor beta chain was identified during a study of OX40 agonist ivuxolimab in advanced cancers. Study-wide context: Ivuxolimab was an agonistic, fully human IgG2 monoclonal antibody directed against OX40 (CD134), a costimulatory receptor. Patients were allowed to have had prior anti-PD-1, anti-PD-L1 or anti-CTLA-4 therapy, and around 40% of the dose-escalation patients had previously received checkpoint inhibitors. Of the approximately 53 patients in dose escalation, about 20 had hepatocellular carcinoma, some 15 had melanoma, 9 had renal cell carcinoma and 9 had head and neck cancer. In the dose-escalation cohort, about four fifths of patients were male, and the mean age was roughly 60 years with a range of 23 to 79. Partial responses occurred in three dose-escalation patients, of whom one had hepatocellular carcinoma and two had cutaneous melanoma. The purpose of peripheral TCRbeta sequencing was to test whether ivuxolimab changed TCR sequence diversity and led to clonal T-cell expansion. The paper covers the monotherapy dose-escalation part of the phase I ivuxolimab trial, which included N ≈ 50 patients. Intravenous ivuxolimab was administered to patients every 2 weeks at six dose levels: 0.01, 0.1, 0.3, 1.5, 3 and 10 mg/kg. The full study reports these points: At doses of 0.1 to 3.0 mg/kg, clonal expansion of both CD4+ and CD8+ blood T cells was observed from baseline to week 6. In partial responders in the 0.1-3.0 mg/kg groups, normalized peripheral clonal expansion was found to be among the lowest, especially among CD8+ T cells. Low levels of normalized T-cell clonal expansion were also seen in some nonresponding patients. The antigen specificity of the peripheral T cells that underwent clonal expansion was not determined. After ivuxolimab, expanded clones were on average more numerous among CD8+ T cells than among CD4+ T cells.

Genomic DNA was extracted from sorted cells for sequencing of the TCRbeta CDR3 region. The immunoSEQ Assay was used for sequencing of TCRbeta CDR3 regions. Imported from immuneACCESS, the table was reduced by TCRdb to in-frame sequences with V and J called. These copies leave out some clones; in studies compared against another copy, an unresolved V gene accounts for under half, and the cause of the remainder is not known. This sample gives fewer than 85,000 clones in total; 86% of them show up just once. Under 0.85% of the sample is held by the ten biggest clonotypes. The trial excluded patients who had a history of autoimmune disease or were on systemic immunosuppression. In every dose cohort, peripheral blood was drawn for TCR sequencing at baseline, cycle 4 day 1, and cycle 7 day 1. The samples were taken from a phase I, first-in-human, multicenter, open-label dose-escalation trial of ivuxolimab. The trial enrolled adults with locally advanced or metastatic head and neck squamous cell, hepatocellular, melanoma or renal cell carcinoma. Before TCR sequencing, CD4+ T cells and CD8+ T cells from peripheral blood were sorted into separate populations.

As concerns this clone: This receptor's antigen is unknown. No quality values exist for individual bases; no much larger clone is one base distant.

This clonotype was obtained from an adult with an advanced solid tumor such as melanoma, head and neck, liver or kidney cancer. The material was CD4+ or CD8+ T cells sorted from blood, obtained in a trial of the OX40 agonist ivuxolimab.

The encoded CDR3 is CASSLARRQTEAFF. The DNA sequence is TGCGCCAGCAGCTTGGCCCGGAGGCAAACTGAAGCTTTCTTT. The rearrangement combines TRBV5-1 with TRBJ1-1; confidence is insufficient to name the D gene. CDR1 is given as SGHRS and CDR2 as YFSETQ, both from the germline V gene. Deletion took 0 bases off V and 5 bases off J, with a span of 11 bases between the germline ends. From the cysteine up to the phenylalanine, the CDR3 has a length of 14 residues. The only DNA kept is the CDR3, 42 bases in frame from the first base.